This TCR beta chain stems from a study of blood T cell repertoires in COVID-19. Study-wide background: Samples representing acute and convalescent COVID-19 were sourced from the United States, Italy and Spain. The analysed material was cDNA or gDNA that came from T cells, B-cell-depleted T cells, or PBMCs.

Grouping used clinical history reported by participants in a survey and questionnaire. The CDR3 loop spans 15 amino acids. Germline V lookup: CDR1 SEHNR, CDR2 FQNEAQ (reference sequence). V was trimmed by 4 bases and J by 4 bases, leaving 16 bases between them. In the original workflow: Amplified reference gene primers provided the basis for estimating nucleated cell counts. Some clones are missing from TCRdb's copy, which holds only in-frame ones; the method was immunoSEQ multiplex PCR. V and J calls plus clone size are reproduced from that table; the DNA served to infer D and trimming. This sample has approximately 300,000 clones, with about 87% found just once.

The rearrangement joins TRBV7-9 to TRBJ1-2; tentatively, D is TRBD1 (5 bases). Sequenced material: PBMCs or T cells enriched from blood (not recorded which). This receptor was obtained from a woman in her 30s who had recovered from COVID-19. The CDR3 DNA is TGTGCCAGCAGCTCGATCAGATACAGGAGCTATGGCTACACCTTC. Translating it yields CASSSIRYRSYGYTF. Full variable domain (rest looked up from reference TRBV7-9 and TRBJ1-2): DTGVSQNPRHKITKRGQNVTFRCDPISEHNRLYWYRQTLGQGPEFLTYFQNEAQLEKSRLLSDRFSAERPKGSFSTLEIQRTEQGDSAMYLCASSSIRYRSYGYTFGSGTRLTVV.